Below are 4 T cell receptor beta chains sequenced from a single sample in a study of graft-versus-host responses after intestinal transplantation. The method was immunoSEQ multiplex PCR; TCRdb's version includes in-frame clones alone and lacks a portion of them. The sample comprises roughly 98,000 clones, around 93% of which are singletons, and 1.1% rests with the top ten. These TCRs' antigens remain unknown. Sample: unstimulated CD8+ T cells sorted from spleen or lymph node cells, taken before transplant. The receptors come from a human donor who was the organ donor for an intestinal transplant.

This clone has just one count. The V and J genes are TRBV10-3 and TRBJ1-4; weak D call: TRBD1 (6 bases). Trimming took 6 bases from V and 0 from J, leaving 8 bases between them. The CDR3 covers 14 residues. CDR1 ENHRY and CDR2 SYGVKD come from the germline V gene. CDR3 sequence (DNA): TGTGCCATCAGGGACAGCGCAACTAATGAAAAACTGTTTTTT. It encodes CAIRDSATNEKLFF.

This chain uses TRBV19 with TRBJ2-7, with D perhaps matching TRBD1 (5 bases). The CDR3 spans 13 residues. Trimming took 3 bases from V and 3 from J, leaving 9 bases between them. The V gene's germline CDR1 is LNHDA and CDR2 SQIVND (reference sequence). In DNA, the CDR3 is TGTGCCAGTAGTATGTTTCAGGGCTACGAGCAGTACTTC. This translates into CASSMFQGYEQYF. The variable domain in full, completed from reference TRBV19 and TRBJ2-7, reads DGGITQSPKYLFRKEGQNVTLSCEQNLNHDAMYWYRQDPGQGLRLIYYSQIVNDFQKGDIAEGYSVSREKKESFPLTVTSAQKNPTAFYLCASSMFQGYEQYFGPGTRLTVT.

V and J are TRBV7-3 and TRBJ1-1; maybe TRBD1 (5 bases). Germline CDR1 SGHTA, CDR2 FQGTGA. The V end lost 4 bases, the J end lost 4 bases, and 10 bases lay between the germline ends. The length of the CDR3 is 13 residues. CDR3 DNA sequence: TGTGCCAGCAGCTCTGGGGGGGGCACTGAAGCTTTCTTT. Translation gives CASSSGGGTEAFF.

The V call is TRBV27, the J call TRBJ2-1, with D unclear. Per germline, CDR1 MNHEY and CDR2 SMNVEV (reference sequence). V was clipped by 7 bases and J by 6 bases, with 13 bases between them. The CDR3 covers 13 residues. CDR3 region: CASTLGGGNEQFF. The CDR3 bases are TGTGCCAGCACCTTGGGTGGCGGCAATGAGCAGTTCTTC.